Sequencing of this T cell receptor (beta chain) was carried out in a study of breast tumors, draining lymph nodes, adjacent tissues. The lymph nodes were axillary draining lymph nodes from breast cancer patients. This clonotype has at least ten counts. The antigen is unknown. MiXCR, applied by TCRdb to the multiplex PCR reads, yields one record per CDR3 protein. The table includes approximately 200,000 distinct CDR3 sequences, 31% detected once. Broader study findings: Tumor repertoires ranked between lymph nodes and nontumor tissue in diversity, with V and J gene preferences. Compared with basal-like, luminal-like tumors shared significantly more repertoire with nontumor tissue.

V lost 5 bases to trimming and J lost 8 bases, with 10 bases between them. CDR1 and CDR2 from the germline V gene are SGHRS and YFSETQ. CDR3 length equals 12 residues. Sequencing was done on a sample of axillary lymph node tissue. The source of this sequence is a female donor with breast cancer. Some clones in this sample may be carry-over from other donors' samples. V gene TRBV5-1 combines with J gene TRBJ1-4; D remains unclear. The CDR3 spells CASRGGGEKLFF. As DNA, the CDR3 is TGCGCCAGCAGGGGCGGAGGGGAAAAACTGTTTTTT.